This TCR beta chain was obtained from a study of shared clonotypes between healthy human individuals. This clone was detected only once. Its specificity is not known. Assay used: immunoSEQ multiplex PCR; TCRdb lists only in-frame clones, some missing. This table holds roughly 2.5 million clones, 90% to 95% found once. Germline V gives CDR1 SEHNR, CDR2 FQNEAQ (reference sequence). CDR3 length: 14 amino acids. Unmatched junction bases numbered 4, after V lost 4 bases and J lost 2 bases. Notes on the study in general: Clonotype sharing among donors was thought likely to change with sequencing depth. The small donor group covered limited genetic and exposure diversity. Clonotypes that were shared across a few donors made up about 4.5% of naive CD4 clonotypes.

The TCR was taken from a man between 18 and 29 years old in good health. The chain has TRBV7-9 and TRBJ2-7; 8 bases are shared with TRBD2. The sample taken for sequencing was naive CD4+ T cells sorted from blood. Subset in this sample: CD45RA+ positively selected. This CDR3 is CASSYGGRPYEQYF. In DNA form, the CDR3 reads TGTGCCAGCAGCTACGGCGGGAGGCCCTACGAGCAGTACTTC. Filled out from reference TRBV7-9 and TRBJ2-7, the complete variable domain reads DTGVSQNPRHKITKRGQNVTFRCDPISEHNRLYWYRQTLGQGPEFLTYFQNEAQLEKSRLLSDRFSAERPKGSFSTLEIQRTEQGDSAMYLCASSYGGRPYEQYFGPGTRLTVT.